Listed below are T cell receptor beta chains from one sample, sequenced in a study of T-cell reconstitution after alpha-beta-depleted transplantation in children. TCRdb re-called the PCR reads with MiXCR, one entry per CDR3 protein. The table includes about 200,000 distinct CDR3 sequences, more than 14% detected once. The material was PBMCs from the stem cell graft donor, obtained from the stem cell graft. These receptor sequences come from a human donor who donated a stem cell graft to a child with acute lymphoblastic leukemia. The CDR3 runs from the conserved cysteine through the conserved F or W. Fields, in order: clone size, CDR3 length, D gene, V gene, J gene, CDR3 protein, CDR3 DNA. D genes are given only for firm matches. Part of the rows lack a size; the others show once, few, many or a class for expanded clones.

many,14,TRBD2,TRBV28,TRBJ2-1,CASSYGVAGGRLFF,TGTGCCAGCAGTTACGGGGTAGCGGGAGGGAGGCTGTTCTTC
many,13,TRBD2,TRBV5-4,TRBJ2-7,CASSTGTSGTQYF,TGTGCCAGCAGCACCGGGACTAGCGGGACACAGTACTTC
few,13,NA,TRBV5-5,TRBJ2-1,CASTLQVVDEQFF,TGTGCCAGCACCTTACAGGTGGTCGATGAGCAGTTCTTC
many,12,NA,TRBV28,TRBJ2-5,CASTPGQETQYF,TGTGCCAGCACCCCTGGGCAAGAGACCCAGTACTTC
NA,13,NA,TRBV29-1,TRBJ1-5,CSVAPASNQPQHF,TGCAGCGTTGCGCCAGCTAGCAATCAGCCCCAGCATTTT
many,14,NA,TRBV28,TRBJ2-2,CASSPRHVTGELFF,TGTGCCAGCAGTCCACGACACGTCACCGGGGAGCTGTTTTTT
many,13,NA,TRBV9,TRBJ2-5,CASSVGHRETQYF,TGTGCCAGCAGCGTAGGTCATCGAGAGACCCAGTACTTC
NA,13,NA,TRBV29-1,TRBJ2-2,CSGRISWTGELFF,TGCAGCGGGCGGATTTCGTGGACCGGGGAGCTGTTTTTT
few,16,TRBD1,TRBV20-1,TRBJ1-2,CSARGGTGDLNYGYTF,TGCAGTGCTAGAGGTGGGACAGGGGACTTGAACTATGGCTACACCTTC
many,18,TRBD2,TRBV11-2,TRBJ2-1,CASSSMGLAGGSYNEQFF,TGTGCCAGCAGCTCAATGGGACTAGCGGGAGGTTCCTACAATGAGCAGTTCTTC
many,14,NA,TRBV5-1,TRBJ2-5,CASSRIGPQETQYF,TGCGCCAGCAGCCGGATTGGGCCCCAAGAGACCCAGTACTTC
many,12,NA,TRBV20-1,TRBJ1-5,CSAPGTNQPQHF,TGCAGTGCTCCCGGGACCAATCAGCCCCAGCATTTT
many,16,NA,TRBV6-5,TRBJ2-3,CASRLSLTVSTDTQYF,TGTGCCAGCAGACTCAGCCTGACAGTTAGCACAGATACGCAGTATTTT
few,12,TRBD2,TRBV12-3/TRBV12-4,TRBJ2-4,CASSLGLANRYF,TGTGCCAGCAGTCTTGGACTAGCGAATAGGTACTTC
many,12,NA,TRBV5-5,TRBJ2-3,CASSSGRDTQYF,TGTGCCAGCAGTTCGGGGCGAGATACGCAGTATTTT
many,14,NA,TRBV20-1,TRBJ1-4,CSARDETTHEKLFF,TGCAGTGCTAGAGACGAGACAACCCATGAAAAACTGTTTTTT
few,15,TRBD1,TRBV3-1,TRBJ1-6,CASRANRGRNSPLHF,TGTGCCAGCAGGGCGAACAGGGGGCGGAATTCACCCCTCCACTTT
few,15,NA,TRBV18,TRBJ2-1,CASSPLVPPHAEQFF,TGTGCCAGCTCACCCCTGGTCCCCCCACATGCTGAGCAGTTCTTC
many,16,TRBD1,TRBV25-1,TRBJ1-1,CASSASPGTGAPEAFF,TGTGCCAGCAGTGCCTCCCCGGGGACAGGGGCTCCTGAAGCTTTCTTT
many,16,NA,TRBV29-1,TRBJ2-2,CSVVDRNKANTGELFF,TGCAGCGTCGTCGACAGGAACAAGGCTAACACCGGGGAGCTGTTTTTT
many,16,TRBD2,TRBV20-1,TRBJ2-2,CSASDRERGNTGELFF,TGCAGTGCTAGCGATCGGGAGCGGGGGAACACCGGGGAGCTGTTTTTT
many,14,TRBD2,TRBV5-1,TRBJ2-2,CASKGGSYTGELFF,TGCGCCAGCAAGGGAGGGTCCTACACCGGGGAGCTGTTTTTT